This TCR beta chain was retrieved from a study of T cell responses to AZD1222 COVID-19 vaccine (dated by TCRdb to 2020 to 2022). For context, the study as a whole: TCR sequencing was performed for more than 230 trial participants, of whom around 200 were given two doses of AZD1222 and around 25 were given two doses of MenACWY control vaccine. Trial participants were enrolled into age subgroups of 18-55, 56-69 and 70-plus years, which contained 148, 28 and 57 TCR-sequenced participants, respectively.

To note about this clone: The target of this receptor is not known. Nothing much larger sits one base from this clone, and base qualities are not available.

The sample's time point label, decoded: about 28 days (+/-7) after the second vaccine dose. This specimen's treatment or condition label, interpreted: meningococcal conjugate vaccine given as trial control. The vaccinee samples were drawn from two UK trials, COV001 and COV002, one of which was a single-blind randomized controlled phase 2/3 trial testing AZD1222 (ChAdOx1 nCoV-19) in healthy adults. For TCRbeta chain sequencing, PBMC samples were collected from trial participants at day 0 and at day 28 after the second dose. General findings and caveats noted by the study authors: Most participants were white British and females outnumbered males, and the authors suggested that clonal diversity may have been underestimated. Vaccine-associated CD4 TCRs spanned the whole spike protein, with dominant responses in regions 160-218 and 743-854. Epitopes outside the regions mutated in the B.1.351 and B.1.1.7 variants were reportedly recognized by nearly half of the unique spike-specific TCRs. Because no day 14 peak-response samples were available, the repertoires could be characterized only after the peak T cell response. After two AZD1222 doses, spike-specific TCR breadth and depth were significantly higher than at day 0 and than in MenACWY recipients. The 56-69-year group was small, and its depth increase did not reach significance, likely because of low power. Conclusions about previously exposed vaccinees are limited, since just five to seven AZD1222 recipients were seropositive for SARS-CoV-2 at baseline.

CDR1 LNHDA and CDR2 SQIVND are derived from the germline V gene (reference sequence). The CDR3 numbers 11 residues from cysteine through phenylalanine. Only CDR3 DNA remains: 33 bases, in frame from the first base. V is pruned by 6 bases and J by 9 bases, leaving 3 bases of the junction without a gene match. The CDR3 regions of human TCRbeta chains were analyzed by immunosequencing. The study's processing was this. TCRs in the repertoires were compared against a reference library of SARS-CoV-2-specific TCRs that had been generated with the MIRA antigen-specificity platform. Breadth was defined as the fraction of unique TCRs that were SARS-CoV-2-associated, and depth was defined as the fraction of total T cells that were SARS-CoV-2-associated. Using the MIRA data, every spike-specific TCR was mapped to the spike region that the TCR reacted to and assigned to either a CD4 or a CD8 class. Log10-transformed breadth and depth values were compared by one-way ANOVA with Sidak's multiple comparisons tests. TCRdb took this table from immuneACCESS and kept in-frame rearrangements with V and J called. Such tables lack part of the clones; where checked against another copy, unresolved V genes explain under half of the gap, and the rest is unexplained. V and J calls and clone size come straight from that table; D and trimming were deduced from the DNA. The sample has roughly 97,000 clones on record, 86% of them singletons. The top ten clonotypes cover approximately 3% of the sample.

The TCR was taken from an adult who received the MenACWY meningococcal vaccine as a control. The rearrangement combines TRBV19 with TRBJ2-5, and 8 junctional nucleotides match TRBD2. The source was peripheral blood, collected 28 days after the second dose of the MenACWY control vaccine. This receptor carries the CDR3 CASREAGAQYF. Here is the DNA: TGTGCCAGTAGAGAAGCGGGGGCCCAGTACTTC.